This T cell receptor (beta chain) was profiled in a study of blood T cell repertoires in COVID-19. The junction had 6 bases not matched to a gene; V was cut back by 4 bases and J by 9 bases. Per the germline V gene, CDR1 is LGHDT and CDR2 is YNNKEL (reference sequence). The length of the CDR3 is 13 residues. TCRdb's copy holds only in-frame clones and misses some; the assay was immunoSEQ multiplex PCR. The table has 200,000 or so clones, around 88% seen once. Enrollees, about 18 to 95 years old, lived in approximately 25 US areas. Sample: PBMCs or T cells enriched from blood (not recorded which). This clonotype was obtained from a woman in her 40s with acute COVID-19. The rearrangement uses TRBV3-1 (or the pseudogene TRBV3-2) and TRBJ2-1; 7 bases are shared with TRBD1. The CDR3 DNA reads TGTGCCAGCAGCCTCACTACAGGGGTTGAGCAGTTCTTC. The encoded protein is CASSLTTGVEQFF.